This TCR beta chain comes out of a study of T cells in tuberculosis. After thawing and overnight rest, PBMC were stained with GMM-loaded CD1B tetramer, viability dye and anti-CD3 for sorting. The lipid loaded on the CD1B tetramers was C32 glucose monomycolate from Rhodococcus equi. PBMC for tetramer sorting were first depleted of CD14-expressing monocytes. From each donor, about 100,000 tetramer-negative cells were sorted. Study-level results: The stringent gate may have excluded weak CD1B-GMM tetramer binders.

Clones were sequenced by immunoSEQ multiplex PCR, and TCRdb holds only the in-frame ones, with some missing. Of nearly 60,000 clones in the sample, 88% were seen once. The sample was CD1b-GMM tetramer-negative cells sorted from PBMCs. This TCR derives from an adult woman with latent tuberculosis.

The CDR3 sequence: CASSDDAPYRDEQFF. In DNA, the CDR3 is TGCGCCAGCAGCGACGACGCCCCATACAGGGATGAGCAGTTCTTC. The J gene is TRBJ2-1, the V gene TRBV5-1, with D perhaps TRBD1 (6 bases). This CDR3 comprises 15 residues. V was cut by 4 bases and J by 8 bases, with 19 bases left in between. Germline V gives CDR1 SGHRS, CDR2 YFSETQ.